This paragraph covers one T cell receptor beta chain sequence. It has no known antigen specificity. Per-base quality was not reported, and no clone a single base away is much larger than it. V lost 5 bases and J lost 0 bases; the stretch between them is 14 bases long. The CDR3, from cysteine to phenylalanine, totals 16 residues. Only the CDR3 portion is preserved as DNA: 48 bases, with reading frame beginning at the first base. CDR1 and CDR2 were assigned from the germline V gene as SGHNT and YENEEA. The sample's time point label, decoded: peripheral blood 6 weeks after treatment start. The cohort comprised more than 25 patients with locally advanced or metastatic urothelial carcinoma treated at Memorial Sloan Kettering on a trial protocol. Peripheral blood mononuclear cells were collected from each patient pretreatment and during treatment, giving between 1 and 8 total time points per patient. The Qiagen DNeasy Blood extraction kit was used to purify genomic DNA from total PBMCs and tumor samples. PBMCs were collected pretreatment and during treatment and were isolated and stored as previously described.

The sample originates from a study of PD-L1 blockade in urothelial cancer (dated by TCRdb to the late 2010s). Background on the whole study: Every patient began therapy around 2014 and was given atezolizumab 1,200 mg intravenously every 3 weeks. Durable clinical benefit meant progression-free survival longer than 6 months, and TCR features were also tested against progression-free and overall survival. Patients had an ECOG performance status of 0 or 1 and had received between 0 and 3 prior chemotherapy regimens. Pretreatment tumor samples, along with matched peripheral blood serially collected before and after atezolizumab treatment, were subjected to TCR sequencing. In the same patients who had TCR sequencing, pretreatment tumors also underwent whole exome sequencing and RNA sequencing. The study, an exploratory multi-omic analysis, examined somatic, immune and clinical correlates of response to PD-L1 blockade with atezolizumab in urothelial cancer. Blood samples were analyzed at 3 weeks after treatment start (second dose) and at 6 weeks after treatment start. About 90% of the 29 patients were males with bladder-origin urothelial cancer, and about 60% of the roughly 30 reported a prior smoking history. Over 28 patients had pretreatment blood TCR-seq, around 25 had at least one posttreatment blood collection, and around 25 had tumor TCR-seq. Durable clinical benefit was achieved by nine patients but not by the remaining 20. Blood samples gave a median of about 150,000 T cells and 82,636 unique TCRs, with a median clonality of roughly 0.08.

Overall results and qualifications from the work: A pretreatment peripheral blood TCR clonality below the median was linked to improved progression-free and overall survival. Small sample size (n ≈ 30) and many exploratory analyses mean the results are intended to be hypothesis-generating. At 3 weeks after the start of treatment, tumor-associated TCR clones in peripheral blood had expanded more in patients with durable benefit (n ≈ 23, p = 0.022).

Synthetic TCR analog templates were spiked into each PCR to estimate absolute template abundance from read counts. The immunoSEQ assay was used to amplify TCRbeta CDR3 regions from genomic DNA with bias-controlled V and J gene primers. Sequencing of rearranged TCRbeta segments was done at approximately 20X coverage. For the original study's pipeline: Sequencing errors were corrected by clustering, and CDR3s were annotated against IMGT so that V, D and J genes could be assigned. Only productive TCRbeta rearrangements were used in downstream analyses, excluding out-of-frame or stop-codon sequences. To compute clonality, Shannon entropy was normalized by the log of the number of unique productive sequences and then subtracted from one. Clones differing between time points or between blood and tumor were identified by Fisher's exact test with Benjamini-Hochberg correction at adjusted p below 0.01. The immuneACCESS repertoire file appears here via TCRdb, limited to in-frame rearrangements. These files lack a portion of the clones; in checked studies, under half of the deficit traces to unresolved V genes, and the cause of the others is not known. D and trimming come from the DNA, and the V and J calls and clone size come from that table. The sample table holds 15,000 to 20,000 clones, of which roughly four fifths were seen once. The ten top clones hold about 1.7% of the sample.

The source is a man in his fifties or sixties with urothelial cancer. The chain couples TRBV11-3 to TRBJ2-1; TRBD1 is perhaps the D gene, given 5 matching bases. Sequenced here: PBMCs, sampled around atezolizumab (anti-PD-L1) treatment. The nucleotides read TGTGCCAGCAGCCCCCCAGGGCTTAGCTCCTACAATGAGCAGTTCTTC. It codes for CASSPPGLSSYNEQFF.